This T cell receptor beta chain was found in a study of cytomegalovirus exposure and HLA in healthy donors. Whole-study results and caveats: Most TCRs appeared rarely, but some public TCRs recurred in many donors. First-cohort TCR clusters were later found to tend to co-occur in the 120 or so validation repertoires. Associated with cytomegalovirus, according to the listing, were approximately 160 TCR beta chains.

Concerning this clone: Its specificity is unknown. The sample holds other DNA sequences that translate to the same CDR3.

The germline CDR1 and CDR2 sequences are MGHRA and YSYEKL. J gave up 4 bases and V 3 bases, and 5 bases lay outside the gene matches. The CDR3 loop spans 16 amino acids. Some clones are missing from TCRdb's copy, which holds only in-frame ones; the method was immunoSEQ multiplex PCR. In the table there are over 75,000 clones, 75% to 90% of which are singletons. This chain uses TRBV4-1 with TRBJ2-1, with 11 nucleotides matching TRBD2. Specimen: PBMCs. The source of this sequence is a man in his late teens or twenties in good health and CMV-seropositive. CDR3 nucleotide sequence: TGCGCCAGCAGCCAGGGGACTAGCGGAACGTACAATGAGCAGTTCTTC. It is translated as CASSQGTSGTYNEQFF.